The 21 T cell receptor beta chains presented below share a single source sample, sequenced in a study of blood T cell repertoires in COVID-19. Profiling relied on immunoSEQ multiplex PCR, and the TCRdb table lists in-frame clones only, not all of them. Of 95,000 to 150,000 clones listed, around three quarters are singletons. The sample was peripheral blood. The receptors here all came from a man aged 40-49 years with active or convalescent COVID-19.

The chain recombines TRBV6-5 with TRBJ1-5, with D possibly being TRBD1 (5 bases). CDR1 and CDR2 (germline): MNHEY, SVGAGI. The CDR3 is 14 amino acids. V lost 1 base and J lost 9, with 13 bases in between. The CDR3 sequence is CASSYFKGQGPQHF. The CDR3 coding sequence is TGTGCCAGCAGTTACTTTAAGGGGCAGGGGCCCCAGCATTTT.

This chain links TRBV2 with TRBJ1-3; 8 bases are a match to TRBD1. Germline V gene sequence: CDR1 SNHLY, CDR2 FYNNEI. CDR3 length: 15 residues. Trimming at V came to 4 bases and at J to 7 bases, leaving 9 bases not matched to a gene. The CDR3 here is CASSAGQGVRNTIYF. DNA of the CDR3: TGTGCCAGCAGTGCCGGACAGGGTGTCAGGAACACCATATATTTT.

The gene calls are TRBV5-1 and TRBJ2-7, with TRBD2 identical over 16 bases. Per the germline V gene, CDR1 is SGHRS and CDR2 is YFSETQ. The CDR3 spans 15 residues. The junction had 5 bases not matched to a gene; V was cut back by 4 bases and J by 7 bases. The CDR3 loop is CASSHGTSGGVEQYF. DNA of the CDR3: TGCGCCAGCAGCCATGGGACTAGCGGGGGGGTAGAGCAGTACTTC.

The V call is TRBV28, the J call TRBJ1-6; TRBD1 agrees at 8 bases. Germline V gene lookup returns CDR1 MDHEN and CDR2 SYDVKM. The CDR3 consists of 15 residues. The trim removed 5 bases at V and 7 bases at J, leaving 7 bases unmatched. The CDR3 DNA reads TGTGCCAGCAGTCCCCTGGACAGGGACAATTCACCCCTCCACTTT. It yields the protein CASSPLDRDNSPLHF.

This rearrangement joins TRBV4-1 to TRBJ1-4, with 9 bases lining up with TRBD1. The trim removed 4 bases at V and 8 bases at J, leaving 11 bases unmatched. The CDR3 covers 16 residues. Germline V gene sequence: CDR1 MGHRA, CDR2 YSYEKL. In DNA form, the CDR3 reads TGCGCCAGCAGCCCGAGGGGACAGGGAGTCGGCGAAAAACTGTTTTTT. This translates into CASSPRGQGVGEKLFF.

The rearrangement joins TRBV4-1 to TRBJ2-5, with D perhaps TRBD2 (5 bases). Trimming took off 0 bases at V and 4 bases at J, with 9 bases between the two ends. The CDR3 is made up of 14 amino acids. CDR1 is MGHRA and CDR2 is YSYEKL in the germline V gene. CDR3 loop: CASSQDPGGETQYF. The CDR3 coding sequence is TGCGCCAGCAGCCAAGATCCAGGAGGAGAGACCCAGTACTTC.

The chain joins TRBV10-3 to TRBJ2-3; perhaps TRBD2 as D (5 bases). The V gene lost 7 bases and the J gene lost 1 base, with 9 bases spanning the gap. This CDR3 spans 13 amino acids. Looked up from germline, CDR1 is ENHRY and CDR2 is SYGVKD. CDR3 region: CAINGIRTDTQYF. CDR3 nucleotide sequence: TGTGCCATCAACGGGATCCGCACAGATACGCAGTATTTT.

The chain couples TRBV6-5 to TRBJ2-7; 8 bases fit TRBD2. From germline, CDR1 is MNHEY and CDR2 SVGAGI. J was trimmed by 5 bases and V by 5 bases; bases with no gene match: 8. The CDR3 loop spans 14 amino acids. CDR3 residues: CASSHTGGRHEQYF. The CDR3 DNA reads as TGTGCCAGCAGTCATACGGGAGGGCGGCACGAGCAGTACTTC.

The genes are TRBV28 and TRBJ1-1, with D tentatively TRBD1 (6 bases). The V gene lost 7 bases and the J gene lost 6 bases, with 21 bases spanning the gap. The length of the CDR3 is 15 residues. Germline values: CDR1 MDHEN, CDR2 SYDVKM. The CDR3 loop reads CASTSPTGPRAEAFF. For the CDR3, the DNA is TGTGCCAGCACCTCCCCGACAGGCCCGAGGGCTGAAGCTTTCTTT. Full variable domain (rest looked up from reference TRBV28 and TRBJ1-1): DVKVTQSSRYLVKRTGEKVFLECVQDMDHENMFWYRQDPGLGLRLIYFSYDVKMKEKGDIPEGYSVSREKKERFSLILESASTNQTSMYLCASTSPTGPRAEAFFGQGTRLTVV.

The chain links TRBV29-1 to TRBJ1-1; D gene uncertain. Germline values: CDR1 SQVTM, CDR2 ANQGSEA. The CDR3 runs to 11 residues. The V gene lost 3 bases and the J gene lost 7 bases, with 9 bases spanning the gap. The CDR3 spells CSVDGPNEAFF. DNA of the CDR3: TGCAGCGTTGATGGCCCGAATGAAGCTTTCTTT.

This clone was detected only once. This rearrangement joins TRBV5-1 to TRBJ1-1; 7 nucleotides align to TRBD1. CDR3 length equals 14 residues. With 4 bases clipped from V and 7 bases from J, the junction kept 10 bases outside the gene matches. Germline lookup yields CDR1 SGHRS and CDR2 YFSETQ. CDR3 DNA sequence: TGCGCCAGCAGCCCTGTAACAGGGGCCGGTGAAGCTTTCTTT. It is translated as CASSPVTGAGEAFF.

This chain links TRBV11-2 with TRBJ1-2; 10 bases align to TRBD1. Looked up from germline, CDR1 is SGHAT and CDR2 is FQNNGV. Losses at the gene ends were 4 bases for V and 7 bases for J; bases not matched to a gene: 15. This CDR3 contains 17 residues. CDR3 sequence (DNA): TGTGCCAGCAGCTCAGACTACACCGGGACAGGGGATCTTGGCTACACCTTC. It codes for CASSSDYTGTGDLGYTF.

Many counts were recorded for this clone. The chain has TRBV29-1 and TRBJ2-1; D is ambiguous. The V and J ends lost 3 bases and 6 bases respectively, with 12 bases between them. The germline V gene has CDR1 SQVTM and CDR2 ANQGSEA. The CDR3 is 13 amino acids. CDR3 nucleotides: TGCAGCGTTGATTGGAGACTGAGCAATGAGCAGTTCTTC. This gives the protein CSVDWRLSNEQFF.

The genes are TRBV14 and TRBJ1-1; D might be TRBD1 (5 bases). Germline V gene lookup returns CDR1 SGHDN and CDR2 FVKESK. CDR3 size: 15 residues. V was pared by 5 bases and J by 6 bases, with 19 bases between. CDR3 protein: CASSVLGAADAEAFF. CDR3 bases: TGTGCCAGCAGCGTACTTGGGGCTGCGGACGCTGAAGCTTTCTTT.

V is TRBV7-2 and J is TRBJ1-1; 7 bases align to TRBD1. CDR1 is SGHTA and CDR2 is FQGNSA in the germline V gene. V gave up 4 bases and J gave up 10 bases; unmatched junction bases: 12. This CDR3 region has 14 residues. The CDR3 region has the DNA TGTGCCAGCAGCTCCGGGACAGAAGCACTAGGAGCTTTCTTT. Residues: CASSSGTEALGAFF.

CDR3 DNA sequence: TGTGCCAGCAGCTTAGGGGGCAGGGACACCGGGGAGCTGTTTTTT. Translating it yields CASSLGGRDTGELFF. J is TRBJ2-2 and V is TRBV7-2; D may be TRBD1 (5 bases). This CDR3 has 15 amino acids. V was clipped by 1 base and J by 3 bases, with 9 bases between them. CDR1 SGHTA and CDR2 FQGNSA come from the germline V gene.

V and J are TRBV6-1 and TRBJ1-1; D gene unclear. Germline values: CDR1 MNHNS, CDR2 SASEGT. V lost 2 bases, J lost 1 base, and 11 bases lay in between. The CDR3 covers 15 residues. CDR3 nucleotides: TGTGCCAGCAGTGAATACAGACATTCGAACACTGAAGCTTTCTTT. Translation: CASSEYRHSNTEAFF.

The V call is TRBV19, the J call TRBJ1-1; 7 bases are a match to TRBD1. This CDR3 region has 17 residues. Germline values: CDR1 LNHDA, CDR2 SQIVND (reference sequence). V lost 1 base, J lost 4 bases, and 12 bases stayed unmatched. As DNA, the CDR3 is TGTGCCAGTAGTATAGCTTTCTCGACAGGGCCTACCACTGAAGCTTTCTTT. It translates to CASSIAFSTGPTTEAFF.

The rearrangement joins TRBV19 to TRBJ2-7; TRBD1 matches 7 bases. Trimming cost V 4 bases and J 3 bases; bases outside gene matches: 3. Germline V gene data show CDR1 as LNHDA and CDR2 as SQIVND (reference sequence). The CDR3 is 13 amino acids. CDR3 residues: CASSNNRGYEQYF. DNA for the CDR3: TGTGCCAGTAGTAACAACAGGGGCTACGAGCAGTACTTC.

The CDR3 DNA reads TGCAGCGCCGGGGTCCCGAACACCGGGGAGCTGTTTTTT. Translating gives CSAGVPNTGELFF. This chain joins TRBV29-1 and TRBJ2-2; a weak D match, TRBD2 (5 bases). This CDR3 has 13 residues. V lost 7 bases and J lost 0, with 9 bases in between. Looked up from germline, CDR1 is SQVTM and CDR2 is ANQGSEA.

V is TRBV11-1 and J is TRBJ2-2, with unresolved D. Trimming stripped 1 base from V and 7 bases from J, with 13 bases between. Germline-derived CDR1 and CDR2 are SGHAT and FQDESV (reference sequence). The CDR3 loop spans 15 amino acids. The CDR3 DNA follows: TGTGCCAGCAGCTTAGATACTGTGCTGAGCGGGGAGCTGTTTTTT. Translated, it gives CASSLDTVLSGELFF.